This record looks at one T cell receptor beta chain sequence and its context. This sample was included in a study of blood T cell repertoires in COVID-19. Study context: Sites across the United States, Italy and Spain contributed samples from acute and convalescent COVID-19. Sample material is recorded as cDNA or gDNA derived from T cells, B-cell-depleted T cells, or PBMCs.

Repertoires were generated with immunoSEQ multiplex PCR, while TCRdb's copy carries only in-frame clones and drops some. The sample yields a few hundred thousand clones, approximately 81% seen once. The TCR was taken from a woman between 18 and 29 years old with acute or convalescent COVID-19. The specimen was peripheral blood.

The CDR3 loop reads CASSLRTGGDGYTF. Here the CDR3 DNA reads TGCGCCAGCAGCCTTCGGACAGGGGGCGATGGCTACACCTTC. This rearrangement joins TRBV5-1 to TRBJ1-2; TRBD1 matches at 11 bases. The CDR3 length is 14 residues. CDR1 is SGHRS, CDR2 YFSETQ, per germline. V lost 4 bases and J lost 6; bases outside the gene matches: 5.